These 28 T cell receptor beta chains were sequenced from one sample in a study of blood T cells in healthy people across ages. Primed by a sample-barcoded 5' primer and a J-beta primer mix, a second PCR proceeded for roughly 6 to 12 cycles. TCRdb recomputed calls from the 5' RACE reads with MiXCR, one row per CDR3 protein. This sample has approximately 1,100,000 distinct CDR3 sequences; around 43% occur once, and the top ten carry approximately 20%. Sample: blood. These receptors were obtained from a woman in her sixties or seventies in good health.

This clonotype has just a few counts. Here the CDR3 reads CASIYLVSLNEQFF. The CDR3 DNA follows: TGTGCCAGCATTTACCTGGTCAGCCTGAATGAGCAGTTCTTC. The chain uses TRBV2 and TRBJ2-1; no firm D call. Trimming stripped 7 bases from V and 7 bases from J, with 17 bases between. CDR1 is SNHLY and CDR2 is FYNNEI in the germline V gene. The CDR3 covers 14 residues.

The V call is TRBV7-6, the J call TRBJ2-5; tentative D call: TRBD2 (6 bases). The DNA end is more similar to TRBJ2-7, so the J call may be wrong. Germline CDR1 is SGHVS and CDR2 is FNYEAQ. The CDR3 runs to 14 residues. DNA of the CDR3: TGTGCCAGCAGCTTAGCCGGGAGCTTAGACGAGCAGTACTTC. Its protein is CASSLAGSLDEQYF.

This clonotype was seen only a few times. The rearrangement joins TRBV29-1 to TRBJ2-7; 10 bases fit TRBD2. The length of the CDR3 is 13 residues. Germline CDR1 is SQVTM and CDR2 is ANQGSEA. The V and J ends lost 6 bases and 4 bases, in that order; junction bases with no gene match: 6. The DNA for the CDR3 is TGCAGCGTCCGGACTAGCGGTAATTACGAGCAGTACTTC. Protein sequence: CSVRTSGNYEQYF.

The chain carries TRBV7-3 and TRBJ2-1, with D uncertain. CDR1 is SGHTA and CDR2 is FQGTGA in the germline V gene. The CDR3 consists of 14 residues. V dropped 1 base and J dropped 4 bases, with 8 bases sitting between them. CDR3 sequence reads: CASSLNKPYNEQFF. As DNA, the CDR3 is TGTGCCAGCAGCTTAAATAAGCCTTACAATGAGCAGTTCTTC. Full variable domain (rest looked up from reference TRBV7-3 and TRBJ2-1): GAGVSQTPSNKVTEKGKYVELRCDPISGHTALYWYRQSLGQGPEFLIYFQGTGAADDSGLPNDRFFAVRPEGSVSTLKIQRTERGDSAVYLCASSLNKPYNEQFFGPGTRLTVL.

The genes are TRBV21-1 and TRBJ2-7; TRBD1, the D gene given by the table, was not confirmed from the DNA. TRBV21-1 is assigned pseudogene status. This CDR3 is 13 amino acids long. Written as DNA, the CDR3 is TGTGCCAGCAACCCAGACAGGGACTACGAGCAGTACTTC. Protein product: CASNPDRDYEQYF.

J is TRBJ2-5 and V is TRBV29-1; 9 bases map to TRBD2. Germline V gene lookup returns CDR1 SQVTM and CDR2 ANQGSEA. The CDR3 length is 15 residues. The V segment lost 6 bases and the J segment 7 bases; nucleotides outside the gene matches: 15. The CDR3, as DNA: TGCAGCGTCCCTCGGGGTAGCGGGAGTTTCGGGACCCAGTACTTC. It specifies CSVPRGSGSFGTQYF.

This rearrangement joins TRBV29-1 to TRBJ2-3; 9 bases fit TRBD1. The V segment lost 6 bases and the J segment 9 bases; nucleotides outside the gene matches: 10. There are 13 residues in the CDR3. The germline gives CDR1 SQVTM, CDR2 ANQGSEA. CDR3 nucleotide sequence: TGCAGCGTCCCGGGACAGGGAGTCCCCACGCAGTATTTT. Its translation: CSVPGQGVPTQYF.

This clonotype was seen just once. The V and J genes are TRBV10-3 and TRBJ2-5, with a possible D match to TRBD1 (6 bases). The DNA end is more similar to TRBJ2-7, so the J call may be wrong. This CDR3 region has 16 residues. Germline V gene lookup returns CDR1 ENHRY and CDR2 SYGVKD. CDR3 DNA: TGTGCCATCAGTGAGTCGAGCAGGGGCGGGTACGCCGAGCAGTACTTC. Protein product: CAISESSRGGYAEQYF.

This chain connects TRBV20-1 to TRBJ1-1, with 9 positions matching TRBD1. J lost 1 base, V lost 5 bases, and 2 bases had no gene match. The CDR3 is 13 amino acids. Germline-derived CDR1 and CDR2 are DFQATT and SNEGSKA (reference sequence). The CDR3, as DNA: TGCAGTGCTGACAGGGGGACGAACACTGAAGCTTTCTTT. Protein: CSADRGTNTEAFF.

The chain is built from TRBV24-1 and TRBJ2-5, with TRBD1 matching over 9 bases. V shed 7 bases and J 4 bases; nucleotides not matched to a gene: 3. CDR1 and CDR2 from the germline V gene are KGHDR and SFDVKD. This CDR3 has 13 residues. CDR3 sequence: CATSTGGSETQYF. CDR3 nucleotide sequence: TGTGCCACCAGCACAGGGGGCTCAGAGACCCAGTACTTC.

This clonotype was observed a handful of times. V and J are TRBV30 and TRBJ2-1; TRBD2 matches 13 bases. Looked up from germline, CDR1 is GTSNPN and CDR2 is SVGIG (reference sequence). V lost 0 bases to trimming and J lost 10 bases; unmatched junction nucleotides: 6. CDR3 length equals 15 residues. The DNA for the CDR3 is TGTGCCTGGAGTGTACTGACTAGCGGGAGGAGGGAGCAGTTCTTC. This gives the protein CAWSVLTSGRREQFF.

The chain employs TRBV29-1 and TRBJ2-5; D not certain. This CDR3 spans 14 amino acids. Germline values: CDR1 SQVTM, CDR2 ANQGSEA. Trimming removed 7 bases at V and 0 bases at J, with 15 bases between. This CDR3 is CSGRPSTYQETQYF. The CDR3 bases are TGCAGCGGCCGGCCTTCTACGTACCAAGAGACCCAGTACTTC.

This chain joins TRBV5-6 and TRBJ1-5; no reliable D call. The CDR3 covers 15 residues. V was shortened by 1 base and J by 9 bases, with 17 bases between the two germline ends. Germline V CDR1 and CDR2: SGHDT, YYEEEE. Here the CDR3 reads CASSLWGSPFGPQHF. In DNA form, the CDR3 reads TGTGCCAGCAGCTTGTGGGGTTCCCCCTTCGGGCCCCAGCATTTT.

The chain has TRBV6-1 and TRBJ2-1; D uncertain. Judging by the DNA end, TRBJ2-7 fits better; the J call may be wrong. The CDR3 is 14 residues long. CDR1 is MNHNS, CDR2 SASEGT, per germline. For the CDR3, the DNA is TGTGCCAGCAAGACGGAAGGCTTCTACAATGAGCAGTACTTC. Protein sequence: CASKTEGFYNEQYF.

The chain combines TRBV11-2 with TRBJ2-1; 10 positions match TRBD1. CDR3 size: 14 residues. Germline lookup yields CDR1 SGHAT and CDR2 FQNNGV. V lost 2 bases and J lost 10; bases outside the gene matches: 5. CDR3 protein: CASSLKTGGREQFF. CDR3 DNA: TGTGCCAGCAGCTTAAAGACAGGGGGCAGGGAGCAGTTCTTC.

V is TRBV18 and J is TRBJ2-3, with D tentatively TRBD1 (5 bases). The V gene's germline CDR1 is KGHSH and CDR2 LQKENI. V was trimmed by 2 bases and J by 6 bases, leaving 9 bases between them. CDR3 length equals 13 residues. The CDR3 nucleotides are TGTGCCAGCTCACCATCAGGGATGGATACGCAGTATTTT. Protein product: CASSPSGMDTQYF.

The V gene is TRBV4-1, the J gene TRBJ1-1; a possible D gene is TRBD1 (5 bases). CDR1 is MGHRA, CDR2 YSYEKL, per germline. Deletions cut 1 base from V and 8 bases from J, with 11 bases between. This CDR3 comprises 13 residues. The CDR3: CASSQGAGVEAFF. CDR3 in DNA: TGCGCCAGCAGCCAAGGGGCGGGGGTGGAAGCTTTCTTT.

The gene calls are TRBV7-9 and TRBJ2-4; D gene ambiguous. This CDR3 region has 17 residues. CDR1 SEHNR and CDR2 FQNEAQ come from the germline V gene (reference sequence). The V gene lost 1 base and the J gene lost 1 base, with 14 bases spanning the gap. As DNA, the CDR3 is TGTGCCAGCAGCTTAGGAATAGGGCAGATCGCCAAAAACATTCAGTACTTC. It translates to CASSLGIGQIAKNIQYF. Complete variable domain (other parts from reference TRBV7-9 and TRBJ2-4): DTGVSQNPRHKITKRGQNVTFRCDPISEHNRLYWYRQTLGQGPEFLTYFQNEAQLEKSRLLSDRFSAERPKGSFSTLEIQRTEQGDSAMYLCASSLGIGQIAKNIQYFGAGTRLSVL.

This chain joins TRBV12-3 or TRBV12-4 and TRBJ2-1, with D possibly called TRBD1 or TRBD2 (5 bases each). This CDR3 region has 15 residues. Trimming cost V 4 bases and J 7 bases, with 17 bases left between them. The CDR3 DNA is TGTGCCAGCAGTTCACCCCCGGGGCCCCCAAATGAGCAGTTCTTC. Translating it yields CASSSPPGPPNEQFF.

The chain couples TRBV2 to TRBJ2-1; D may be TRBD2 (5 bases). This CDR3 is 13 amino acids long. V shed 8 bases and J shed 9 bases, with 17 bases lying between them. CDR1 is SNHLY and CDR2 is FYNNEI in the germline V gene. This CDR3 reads CASARGLGAEQFF. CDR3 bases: TGTGCCAGCGCCCGGGGTCTGGGTGCTGAGCAGTTCTTC.

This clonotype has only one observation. The chain's CDR3 is CASSSSDRVGYTF. CDR3 nucleotides: TGTGCCAGCAGCTCCAGCGACAGGGTCGGCTACACCTTC. This chain uses TRBV7-6 with TRBJ1-2; 7 bases agree with TRBD1. This CDR3 region has 13 residues. V lost 4 bases and J lost 8; bases outside the gene matches: 7. Germline CDR1 is SGHVS and CDR2 is FNYEAQ.

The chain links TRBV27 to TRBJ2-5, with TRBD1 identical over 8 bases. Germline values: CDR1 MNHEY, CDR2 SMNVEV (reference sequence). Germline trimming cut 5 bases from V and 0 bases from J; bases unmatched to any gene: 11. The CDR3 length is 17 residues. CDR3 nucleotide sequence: TGTGCCAGCAGTCGGAATACCGGGACAGGCCACCAAGAGACCCAGTACTTC. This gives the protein CASSRNTGTGHQETQYF.

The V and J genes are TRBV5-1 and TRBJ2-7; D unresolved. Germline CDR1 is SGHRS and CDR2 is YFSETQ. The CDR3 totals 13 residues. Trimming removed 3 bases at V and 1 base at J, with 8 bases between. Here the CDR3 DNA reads TGCGCCAGCAGCTCCGACCCGTCCTACGAGCAGTACTTC. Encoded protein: CASSSDPSYEQYF.

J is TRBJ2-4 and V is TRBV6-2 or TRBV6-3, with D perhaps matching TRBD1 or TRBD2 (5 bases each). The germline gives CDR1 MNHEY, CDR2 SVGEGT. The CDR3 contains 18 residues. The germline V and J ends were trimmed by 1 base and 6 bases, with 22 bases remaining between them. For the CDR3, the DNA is TGTGCCAGCAGTTACTTGTCTCCCCGGGGACCCTCGGGAAACATTCAGTACTTC. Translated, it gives CASSYLSPRGPSGNIQYF.

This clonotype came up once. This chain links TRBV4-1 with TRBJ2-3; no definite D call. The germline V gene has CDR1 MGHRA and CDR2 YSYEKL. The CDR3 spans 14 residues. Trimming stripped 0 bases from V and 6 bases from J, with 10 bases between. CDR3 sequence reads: CASSQDPMGDTQYF. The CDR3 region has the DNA TGCGCCAGCAGCCAAGATCCGATGGGGGATACGCAGTATTTT.

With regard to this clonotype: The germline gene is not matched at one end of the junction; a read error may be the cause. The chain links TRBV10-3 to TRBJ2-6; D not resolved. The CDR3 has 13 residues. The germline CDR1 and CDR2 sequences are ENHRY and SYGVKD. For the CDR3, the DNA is TGTACCATCAGTGAGTCTGGGGCCAACGTCCTGACTTTC. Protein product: CTISESGANVLTF.

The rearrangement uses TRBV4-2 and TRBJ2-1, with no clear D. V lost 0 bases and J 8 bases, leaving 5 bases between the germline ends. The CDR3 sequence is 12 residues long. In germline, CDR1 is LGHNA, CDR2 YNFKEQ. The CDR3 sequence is CASSQDGDEQFF. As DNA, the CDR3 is TGTGCCAGCAGCCAAGATGGAGATGAGCAGTTCTTC.

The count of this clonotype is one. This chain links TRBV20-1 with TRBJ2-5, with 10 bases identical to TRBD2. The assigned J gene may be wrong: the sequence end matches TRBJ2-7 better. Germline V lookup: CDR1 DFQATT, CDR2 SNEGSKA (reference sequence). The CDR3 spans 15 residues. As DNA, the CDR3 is TGCAGTGCTAGCGACAGCGGGAGGGTTACCTACGAGCAGTACTTC. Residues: CSASDSGRVTYEQYF.